In this sample, the clone carrying this T cell receptor (beta chain) turned up once. Its specificity is not known. The protocol was immunoSEQ multiplex PCR, while the TCRdb copy is restricted to in-frame clones and leaves out a portion. In the table there are roughly 120,000 clones, roughly 91% of which are singletons. Pooling covered second doses at about 4 or about 12 weeks. V was pared by 3 bases and J by 1 base, with 6 bases between. This CDR3 comprises 14 residues. Germline-derived CDR1 and CDR2 are MDHEN and SYDVKM. The sample belongs to a study of T cell responses to AZD1222 COVID-19 vaccine. Study-level results: Along spike, vaccine-associated CD4 TCRs were found throughout, with dominance at 160-218 and 743-854. Nearly half of unique spike-specific TCRs reportedly avoided B.1.351 and B.1.1.7 mutated regions. The donor cohort was predominantly white British with a female majority, and clonal diversity may have been underestimated.

The clonotype was recovered from an adult who received the AZD1222 COVID-19 vaccine. The chain combines TRBV28 with TRBJ2-2, with D unclear. This material consisted of peripheral blood, taken 28 days after the second AZD1222 dose. The CDR3 spells CASSFRKNTGELFF. CDR3 DNA: TGTGCCAGCAGTTTTCGAAAGAACACCGGGGAGCTGTTTTTT.